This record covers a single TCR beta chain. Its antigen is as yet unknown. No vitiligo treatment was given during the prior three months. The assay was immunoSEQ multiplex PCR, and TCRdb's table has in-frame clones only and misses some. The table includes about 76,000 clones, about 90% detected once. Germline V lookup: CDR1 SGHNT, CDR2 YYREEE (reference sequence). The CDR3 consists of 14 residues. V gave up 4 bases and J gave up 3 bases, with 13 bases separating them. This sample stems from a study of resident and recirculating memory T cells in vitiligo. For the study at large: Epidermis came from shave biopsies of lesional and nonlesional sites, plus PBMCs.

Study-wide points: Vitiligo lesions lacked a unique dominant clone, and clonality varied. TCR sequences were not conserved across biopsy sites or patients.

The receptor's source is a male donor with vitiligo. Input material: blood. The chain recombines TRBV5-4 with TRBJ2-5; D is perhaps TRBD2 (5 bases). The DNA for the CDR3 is TGTGCCAGCAGCCAGAGGGCGGTTAAAGAGACCCAGTACTTC. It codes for CASSQRAVKETQYF.